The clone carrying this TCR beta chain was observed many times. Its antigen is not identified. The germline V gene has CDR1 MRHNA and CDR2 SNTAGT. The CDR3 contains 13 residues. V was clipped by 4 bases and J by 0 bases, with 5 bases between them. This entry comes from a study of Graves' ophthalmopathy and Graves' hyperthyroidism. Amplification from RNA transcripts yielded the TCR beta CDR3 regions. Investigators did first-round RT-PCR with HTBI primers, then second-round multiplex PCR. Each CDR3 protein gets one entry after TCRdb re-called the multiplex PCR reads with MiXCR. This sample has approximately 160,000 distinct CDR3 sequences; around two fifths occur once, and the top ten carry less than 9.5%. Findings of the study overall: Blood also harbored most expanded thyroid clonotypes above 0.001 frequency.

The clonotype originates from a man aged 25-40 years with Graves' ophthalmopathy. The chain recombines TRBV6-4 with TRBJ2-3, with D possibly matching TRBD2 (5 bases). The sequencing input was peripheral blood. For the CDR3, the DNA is TGTGCCAGCAGTGCGGGAAGCACAGATACGCAGTATTTT. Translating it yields CASSAGSTDTQYF.